Presented here are 17 T cell receptor beta chains from one specimen sequenced in a study of T cells after yellow fever vaccination. TCRdb itself ran the 5' RACE reads through MiXCR, one entry per CDR3 protein. This sample yields 95,000 to 100,000 distinct CDR3 sequences, of which 4.5% to 6% are seen a single time; more than 40% belongs to the top ten. The sequences come from CD8+ T cells sorted from PBMCs, collected 10 days after the yellow fever booster vaccination. The receptors were sampled from a man younger than 35 who received the YFV17D yellow fever vaccine.

This sequence joins TRBV5-1 and TRBJ1-1; D gene uncertain. This CDR3 comprises 15 residues. V lost 4 bases to trimming and J lost 4 bases, with 17 bases between them. The germline V gene has CDR1 SGHRS and CDR2 YFSETQ. The CDR3 loop reads CASSPSGSAFTEAFF. CDR3 bases: TGCGCCAGCAGCCCCTCCGGGTCCGCCTTCACTGAAGCTTTCTTT.

This sequence joins TRBV20-1 and TRBJ1-2; D ambiguous. The V gene lost 4 bases and the J gene lost 1 base, with 10 bases spanning the gap. The CDR3 totals 13 residues. Germline CDR1 reads DFQATT; CDR2 reads SNEGSKA (reference sequence). The CDR3 loop reads CSAILGLNYGYTF. The CDR3 DNA reads TGCAGTGCTATTTTGGGTCTTAACTATGGCTACACCTTC.

There are a few counts of this clonotype. This CDR3 reads CASSPGTSGPYEQYF. The CDR3 region has the DNA TGCGCCAGCAGCCCGGGGACTAGCGGCCCCTACGAGCAGTACTTC. The chain combines TRBV5-1 with TRBJ2-7; 11 nucleotides agree with TRBD2. V dropped 4 bases and J dropped 2; count of bases not matched to a gene: 5. The CDR3 has 15 amino acids. Germline V lookup: CDR1 SGHRS, CDR2 YFSETQ.

The gene calls are TRBV13 and TRBJ1-2, with a possible D match to TRBD1 (5 bases). The CDR3 length is 13 residues. The germline V and J ends were trimmed by 5 bases and 8 bases, with 15 bases remaining between them. CDR1 is PRHDT, CDR2 FYEKMQ, per germline (reference sequence). CDR3: CASSPFGGVGYTF. In DNA, the CDR3 is TGTGCCAGCAGCCCTTTCGGGGGAGTGGGCTACACCTTC.

This clonotype was picked up many times. The CDR3 here is CASSPPGQGTEQFF. CDR3 nucleotides: TGCGCCAGCAGCCCCCCGGGACAGGGGACTGAGCAGTTCTTC. The chain joins TRBV5-1 to TRBJ2-1; 10 nucleotides line up with TRBD1. Trimming took 4 bases from V and 9 from J; bases not matched to a gene: 7. The CDR3 totals 14 residues. From germline, CDR1 is SGHRS and CDR2 YFSETQ.

This clonotype was counted a few times. The chain recombines TRBV20-1 with TRBJ2-3; a possible D gene is TRBD2 (6 bases). Germline V gives CDR1 DFQATT, CDR2 SNEGSKA (reference sequence). Trimming took off 0 bases at V and 2 bases at J, with 12 bases between the two ends. CDR3 length equals 15 residues. The CDR3 loop is CSARDLSGATDTQYF. The CDR3, as DNA: TGCAGTGCTAGAGACCTTAGCGGTGCCACAGATACGCAGTATTTT.

This chain connects TRBV7-6 to TRBJ2-1, with 10 bases matching TRBD2. CDR1 and CDR2 from the germline V gene are SGHVS and FNYEAQ. CDR3 length: 18 amino acids. V shed 5 bases and J 1 base; nucleotides not matched to a gene: 11. The CDR3 loop reads CASSPMAAGGDSYNEQFF. CDR3 coding DNA: TGTGCCAGCAGCCCCATGGCAGCGGGGGGGGATTCCTACAATGAGCAGTTCTTC. Filled out from reference TRBV7-6 and TRBJ2-1, the complete variable domain reads GAGVSQSPRYKVTKRGQDVALRCDPISGHVSLYWYRQALGQGPEFLTYFNYEAQQDKSGLPNDRFSAERPEGSISTLTIQRTEQRDSAMYRCASSPMAAGGDSYNEQFFGPGTRLTVL.

This clonotype turned up a few times. This chain links TRBV19 with TRBJ2-1; 7 bases agree with TRBD2. Germline CDR1 is LNHDA and CDR2 is SQIVND (reference sequence). Unmatched junction bases numbered 5, after V lost 6 bases and J lost 0 bases. The CDR3 extends over 15 amino acids. CDR3 in amino acids: CASSPAGSSYNEQFF. The DNA for the CDR3 is TGTGCCAGTAGCCCAGCGGGGAGCTCCTACAATGAGCAGTTCTTC.

This sequence joins TRBV29-1 and TRBJ2-1; the D is unclear. This CDR3 has 10 residues. Trimming took off 5 bases at V and 6 bases at J, with 5 bases between the two ends. Germline V gives CDR1 SQVTM, CDR2 ANQGSEA. This chain's CDR3 is CSVHSNEQFF. The CDR3 region has the DNA TGCAGCGTTCATAGCAATGAGCAGTTCTTC.

This clonotype has a handful of counts. The rearrangement links TRBV4-2 to TRBJ2-7; TRBD2 might be the D (6 bases). CDR1 LGHNA and CDR2 YNFKEQ come from the germline V gene. The CDR3 consists of 15 residues. V gave up 0 bases and J gave up 3 bases, with 12 bases separating them. The CDR3: CASSQDLRRDYEQYF. The CDR3 coding sequence is TGTGCCAGCAGCCAAGATCTACGGCGGGACTACGAGCAGTACTTC.

This clonotype was seen only a few times. CDR3 nucleotides: TGTGCCAGCAGTTTATTGGGGGGAGGAAATCAGCCCCAGCATTTT. Translation: CASSLLGGGNQPQHF. The chain uses TRBV27 and TRBJ1-5, with D perhaps TRBD1 (5 bases). V dropped 1 base and J dropped 4 bases, with 11 bases sitting between them. Germline V CDR1 and CDR2: MNHEY, SMNVEV (reference sequence). This CDR3 has 15 amino acids.

The chain links TRBV10-3 to TRBJ2-1; 11 bases align to TRBD2. Germline values: CDR1 ENHRY, CDR2 SYGVKD. V lost 6 bases, J lost 5 bases, and 9 bases stayed unmatched. This CDR3 has 16 amino acids. Here the CDR3 DNA reads TGTGCCATCAGCCGTAGCGGGGGGGCCGTCGACAATGAGCAGTTCTTC. This codes for CAISRSGGAVDNEQFF.

The chain links TRBV7-9 to TRBJ1-1; D ambiguous. This CDR3 region has 13 residues. V dropped 5 bases and J dropped 6 bases, with 13 bases sitting between them. Germline V gene data show CDR1 as SEHNR and CDR2 as FQNEAQ (reference sequence). The CDR3 nucleotides read TGTGCCAGCAGCCCTGGGAACCGTCCTGAAGCTTTCTTT. It encodes CASSPGNRPEAFF. The full variable domain, with the rest looked up from reference TRBV7-9 and TRBJ1-1, is DTGVSQNPRHKITKRGQNVTFRCDPISEHNRLYWYRQTLGQGPEFLTYFQNEAQLEKSRLLSDRFSAERPKGSFSTLEIQRTEQGDSAMYLCASSPGNRPEAFFGQGTRLTVV.

The table lists this clonotype with a few counts. V gene TRBV9 combines with J gene TRBJ2-3; D might be TRBD2 (6 bases). Germline V lookup: CDR1 SGDLS, CDR2 YYNGEE. V shed 0 bases and J shed 5 bases, with 16 bases lying between them. CDR3 length equals 16 residues. CDR3 coding DNA: TGTGCCAGCAGCGTAGTAGCGGTGGGAGCCCAAGATACGCAGTATTTT. It is translated as CASSVVAVGAQDTQYF.

This clonotype has a count of ten or more. The V gene is TRBV29-1, the J gene TRBJ2-5; 8 bases are shared with TRBD1. Germline trimming cut 2 bases from V and 5 bases from J; bases unmatched to any gene: 4. CDR1 SQVTM and CDR2 ANQGSEA come from the germline V gene. The CDR3 has 13 residues. In DNA, the CDR3 is TGCAGCGTTGAAAAGACAGGGGACGAGACCCAGTACTTC. Residues: CSVEKTGDETQYF.

The genes are TRBV27 and TRBJ2-2; D uncertain. Trimming pared 0 bases from V and 5 bases from J, leaving 7 bases between. Looked up from germline, CDR1 is MNHEY and CDR2 is SMNVEV (reference sequence). The CDR3 length is 14 residues. CDR3 in amino acids: CASSLSTETGELFF. In nucleotides, the CDR3 is TGTGCCAGCAGTTTATCCACGGAGACCGGGGAGCTGTTTTTT.

This clonotype was counted a few times. V is TRBV7-9 and J is TRBJ1-1; no definite D call. The CDR3 sequence is 10 residues long. The V gene's germline CDR1 is SEHNR and CDR2 FQNEAQ (reference sequence). V lost 2 bases and J lost 7, with 2 bases in between. The CDR3 DNA follows: TGTGCCAGCAGCTTAAGTGAAGCTTTCTTT. Translated: CASSLSEAFF.